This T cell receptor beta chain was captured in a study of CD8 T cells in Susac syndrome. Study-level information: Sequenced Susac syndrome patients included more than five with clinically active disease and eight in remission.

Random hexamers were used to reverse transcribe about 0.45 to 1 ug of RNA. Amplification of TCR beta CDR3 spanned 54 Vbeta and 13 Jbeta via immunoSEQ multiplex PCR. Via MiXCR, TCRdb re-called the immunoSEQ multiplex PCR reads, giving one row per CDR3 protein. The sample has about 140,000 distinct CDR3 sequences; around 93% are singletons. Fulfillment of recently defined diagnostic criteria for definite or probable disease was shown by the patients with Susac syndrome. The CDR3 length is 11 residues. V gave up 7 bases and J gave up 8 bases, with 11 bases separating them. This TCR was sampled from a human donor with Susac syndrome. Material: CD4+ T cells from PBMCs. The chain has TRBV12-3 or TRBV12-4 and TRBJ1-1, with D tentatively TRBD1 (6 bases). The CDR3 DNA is TGTGCCAGCACCCAGGGGAAGGAAGCTTTCTTT. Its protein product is CASTQGKEAFF.